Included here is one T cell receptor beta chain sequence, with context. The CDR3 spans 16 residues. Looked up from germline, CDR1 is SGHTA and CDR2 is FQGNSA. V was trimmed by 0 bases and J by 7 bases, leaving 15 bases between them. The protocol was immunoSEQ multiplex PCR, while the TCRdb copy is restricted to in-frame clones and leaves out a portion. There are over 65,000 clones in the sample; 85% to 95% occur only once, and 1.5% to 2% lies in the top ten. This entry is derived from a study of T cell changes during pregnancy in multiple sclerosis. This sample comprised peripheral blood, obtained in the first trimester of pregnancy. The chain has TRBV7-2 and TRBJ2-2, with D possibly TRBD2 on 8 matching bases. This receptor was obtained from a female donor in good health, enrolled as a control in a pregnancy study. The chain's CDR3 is CASSLAGRGQGGELFF. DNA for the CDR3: TGTGCCAGCAGCTTAGCCGGGAGGGGGCAGGGCGGGGAGCTGTTTTTT.